This TCR beta chain was sequenced in a study of T cell repertoires in cytomegalovirus infection. Study details: HLA-C-restricted CMV epitopes, recently identified, and well-studied HLA-B-restricted ones were used by the study. Indications came from public TCR beta signatures; they pointed to CMV infection and to a matching HLA type.

CDR1 SGHDT and CDR2 YYEEEE come from the germline V gene. The CDR3 is 14 amino acids. Trimming stripped 4 bases from V and 0 bases from J, with 11 bases between. On this clonotype itself: Its antigen is unknown.

Study-wide findings and caveats: HLA-C-restricted CMV-specific TCR beta clonotypes were dominant in the ex vivo response. Identification of carriers of CMV plus the relevant HLA was performed using cumulative public TCR beta family frequency.

TCRdb recomputed calls from the reads with MiXCR, one row per CDR3 protein. The sample consists of about 830,000 distinct CDR3 sequences, about 30% of them appearing once. Material: cultured CD8+ T cells from PBMCs, obtained from culture after CMV antigen stimulation. The V and J genes are TRBV5-6 and TRBJ2-7, with D perhaps TRBD1 (7 bases). The clonotype was recovered from a human donor in good health (CMV status not recorded). Some clones in this sample may be carry-over from other donors' samples. The chain's CDR3 is CASSGGTASYEQYF. CDR3 DNA: TGTGCCAGCAGCGGCGGGACAGCCTCCTACGAGCAGTACTTC.